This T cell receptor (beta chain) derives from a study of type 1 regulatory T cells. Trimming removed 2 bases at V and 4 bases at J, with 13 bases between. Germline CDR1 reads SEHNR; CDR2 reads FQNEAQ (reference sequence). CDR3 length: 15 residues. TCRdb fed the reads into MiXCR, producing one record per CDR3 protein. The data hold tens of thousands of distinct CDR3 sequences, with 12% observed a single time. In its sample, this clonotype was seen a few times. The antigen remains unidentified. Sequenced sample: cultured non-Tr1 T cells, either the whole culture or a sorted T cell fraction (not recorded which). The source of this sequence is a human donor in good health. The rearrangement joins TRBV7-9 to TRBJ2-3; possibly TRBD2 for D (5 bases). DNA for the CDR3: TGTGCCAGCAGCTTACTTCCGAGCGGTGCAGATACGCAGTATTTT. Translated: CASSLLPSGADTQYF.